The sequence of this T cell receptor (beta chain) was determined in a study of identical twins. Germline V lookup: CDR1 LGHDT, CDR2 YNNKEL (reference sequence). V was clipped by 1 base and J by 5 bases; unmatched bases: 7. CDR3 length equals 15 residues. TCRdb processed the 5' RACE reads anew with MiXCR; each CDR3 protein has one entry. The table includes fewer than 550,000 distinct CDR3 sequences, approximately 16% detected once. This clonotype was detected a few times. These data were also filed under a second study, of yellow fever vaccine responses in identical twins.

The clonotype comes from a woman younger than 35 in good health. The chain carries TRBV3-1 and TRBJ2-7, with TRBD2 matching over 8 bases. Sequences were obtained from CD4+ T cells sorted from blood. CDR3 sequence reads: CASSQGQTSVDEQYF. The CDR3 region has the DNA TGTGCCAGCAGCCAAGGACAGACTAGCGTCGACGAGCAGTACTTC.